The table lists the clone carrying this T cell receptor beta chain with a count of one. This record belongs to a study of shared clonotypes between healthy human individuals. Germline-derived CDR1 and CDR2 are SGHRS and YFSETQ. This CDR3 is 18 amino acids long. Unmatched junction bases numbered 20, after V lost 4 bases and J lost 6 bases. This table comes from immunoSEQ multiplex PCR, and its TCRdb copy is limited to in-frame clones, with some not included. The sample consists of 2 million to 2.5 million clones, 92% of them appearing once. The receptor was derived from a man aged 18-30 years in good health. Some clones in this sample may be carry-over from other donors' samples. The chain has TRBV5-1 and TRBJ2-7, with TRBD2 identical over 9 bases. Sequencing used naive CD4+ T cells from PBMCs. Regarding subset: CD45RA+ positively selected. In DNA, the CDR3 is TGCGCCAGCAGCCCAGGCCTAATGGCGGGAGGGCCTCGTATCGAGCAGTACTTC. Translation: CASSPGLMAGGPRIEQYF.